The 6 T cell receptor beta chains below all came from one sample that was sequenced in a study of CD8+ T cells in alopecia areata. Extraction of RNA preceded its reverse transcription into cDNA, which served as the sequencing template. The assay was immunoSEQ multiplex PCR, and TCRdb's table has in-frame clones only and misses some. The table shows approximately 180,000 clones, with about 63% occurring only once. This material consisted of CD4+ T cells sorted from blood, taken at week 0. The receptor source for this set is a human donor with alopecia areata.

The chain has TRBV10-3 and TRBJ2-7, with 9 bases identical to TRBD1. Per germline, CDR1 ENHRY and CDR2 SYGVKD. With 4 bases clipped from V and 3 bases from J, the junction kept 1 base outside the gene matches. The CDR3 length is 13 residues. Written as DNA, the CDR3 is TGTGCCATCAGTGGACAGGGGGGCTACGAGCAGTACTTC. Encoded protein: CAISGQGGYEQYF.

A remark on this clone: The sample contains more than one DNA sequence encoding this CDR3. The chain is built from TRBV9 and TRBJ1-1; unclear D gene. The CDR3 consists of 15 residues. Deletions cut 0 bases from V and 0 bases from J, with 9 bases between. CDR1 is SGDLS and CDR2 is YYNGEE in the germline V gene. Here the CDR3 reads CASSVEGRMNTEAFF. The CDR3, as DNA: TGTGCCAGCAGCGTAGAGGGCAGGATGAACACTGAAGCTTTCTTT.

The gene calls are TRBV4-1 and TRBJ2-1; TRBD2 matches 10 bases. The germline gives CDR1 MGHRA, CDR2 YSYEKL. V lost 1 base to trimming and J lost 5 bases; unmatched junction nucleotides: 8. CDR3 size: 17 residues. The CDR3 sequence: CASSQVLVAGGNNEQFF. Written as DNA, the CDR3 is TGCGCCAGCAGCCAAGTGTTAGTAGCGGGGGGAAACAATGAGCAGTTCTTC.

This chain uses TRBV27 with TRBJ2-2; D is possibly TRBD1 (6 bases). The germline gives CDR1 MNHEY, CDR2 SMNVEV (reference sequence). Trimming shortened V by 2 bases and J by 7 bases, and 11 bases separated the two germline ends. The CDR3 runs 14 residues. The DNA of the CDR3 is TGTGCCAGCAGTTTACTCACAGGGTACGGGGAGCTGTTTTTT. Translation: CASSLLTGYGELFF.

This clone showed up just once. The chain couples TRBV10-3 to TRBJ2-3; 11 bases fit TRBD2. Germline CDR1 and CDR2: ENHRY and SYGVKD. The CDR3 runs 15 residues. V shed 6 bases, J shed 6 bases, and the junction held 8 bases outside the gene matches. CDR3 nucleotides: TGTGCCATCAGCGTTAGCGGGGGGGGTAGGGATACGCAGTATTTT. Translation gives CAISVSGGGRDTQYF.

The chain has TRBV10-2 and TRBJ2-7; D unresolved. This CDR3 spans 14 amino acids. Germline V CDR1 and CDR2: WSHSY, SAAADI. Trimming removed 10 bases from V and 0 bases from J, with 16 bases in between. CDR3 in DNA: TGCGCCATCAATCCCCCAGGTCCCTCCTACGAGCAGTACTTC. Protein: CAINPPGPSYEQYF.